These 9 T cell receptor beta chains originate from one sample sequenced in a study of post-analysis software for immune sequencing data (dated by TCRdb to the mid-2010s). No antigens are known for them. The investigation overall reported the following: Patients showed significantly higher frequencies than controls for a handful of TRBV segments, among them TRBV5-6, TRBV5-1 and TRBV20-1.

The library was produced with PCR. The sequencer was an Illumina HiSeq 2500. Unique molecular identifiers were incorporated into TCR beta cDNA libraries to reduce PCR and sequencing biases. TCRdb redid the processing of the public reads, applying fastp at Q25 and MiXCR, and retained in-frame beta chains. Each entry is one CDR3 protein sequence, shown with its most common DNA and genes. This sample gives hundreds of thousands of distinct CDR3 sequences in total; 35% to 40% of them show up just once. The top ten constitute under 5.5% of the sample. Sequenced sample: blood. Receptor source: a girl under 18 with multiple sclerosis.

This clonotype was seen a handful of times. V usage is TRBV5-1 and J usage is TRBJ2-7; 10 bases fit TRBD1. With V trimmed by 4 bases and J by 3 bases, 4 bases remained unmatched. The CDR3 has 14 amino acids. Germline V gene sequence: CDR1 SGHRS, CDR2 YFSETQ. CDR3 nucleotide sequence: TGCGCCAGCAGCGCGACAGGGGGCGGCTACGAGCAGTACTTC. It translates to CASSATGGGYEQYF.

J is TRBJ1-1 and V is TRBV7-9; D unresolved. Looked up from germline, CDR1 is SEHNR and CDR2 is FQNEAQ (reference sequence). V was clipped by 1 base and J by 7 bases, with 7 bases between them. CDR3 size: 12 residues. This chain's CDR3 is CASSLVWGEAFF. CDR3 coding DNA: TGTGCCAGCAGCTTAGTCTGGGGTGAAGCTTTCTTT.

This clonotype was seen repeatedly, ten times or more. This chain uses TRBV6-6 with TRBJ2-7, with D maybe TRBD2 (6 bases). The CDR3 has 17 amino acids. CDR1 is MNHNY, CDR2 SVGAGI, per germline (reference sequence). V was shortened by 5 bases and J by 0 bases, with 20 bases between the two germline ends. CDR3 coding DNA: TGTGCCAGCAGTCACCCCAGAGGAGGGGCCGGCTCCTACGAGCAGTACTTC. Its translation is CASSHPRGGAGSYEQYF.

In this sample, this clonotype turned up many times. The chain employs TRBV7-9 and TRBJ2-5; D is unresolved. The ends were cut back, 2 bases at V and 1 base at J, with 11 bases in the middle. The CDR3 is made up of 15 amino acids. The germline CDR1 and CDR2 sequences are SEHNR and FQNEAQ (reference sequence). This CDR3 is CASSLTTVFQETQYF. The CDR3, as DNA: TGTGCCAGCAGCTTAACAACAGTGTTCCAAGAGACCCAGTACTTC.

The chain carries TRBV30 and TRBJ1-1; D uncertain. CDR3 size: 14 residues. The germline CDR1 and CDR2 sequences are GTSNPN and SVGIG (reference sequence). The germline V and J ends were trimmed by 4 bases and 1 base, with 13 bases remaining between them. CDR3 protein: CAWTPGVQNTEAFF. The CDR3 DNA follows: TGTGCCTGGACCCCCGGGGTGCAGAACACTGAAGCTTTCTTT. Drawing the rest from reference TRBV30 and TRBJ1-1, the complete variable domain is SQTIHQWPATLVQPVGSPLSLECTVEGTSNPNLYWYRQAAGRGLQLLFYSVGIGQISSEVPQNLSASRPQDRQFILSSKKLLLSDSGFYLCAWTPGVQNTEAFFGQGTRLTVV.

This chain connects TRBV3-1 to TRBJ2-1; TRBD2 might be the D (7 bases). CDR3 length: 17 residues. The V end was cut by 4 bases, the J end by 5 bases, with 21 bases between. Germline values: CDR1 LGHDT, CDR2 YNNKEL (reference sequence). CDR3 coding DNA: TGTGCCAGCAGCCCCCCTAAGGCGGGGGCGCCGGACAATGAGCAGTTCTTC. Translation gives CASSPPKAGAPDNEQFF.

V usage is TRBV5-1 and J usage is TRBJ2-5, with 12 bases matching TRBD2. Germline CDR1 reads SGHRS; CDR2 reads YFSETQ. The V gene end was trimmed by 5 bases and the J gene end by 0 bases; junction bases not matched to a gene: 2. This CDR3 region has 15 residues. The CDR3: CASSRTSGDQETQYF. CDR3 DNA sequence: TGCGCCAGCAGTCGGACTAGCGGGGACCAAGAGACCCAGTACTTC. The entire variable domain, with the rest obtained from reference TRBV5-1 and TRBJ2-5, is as follows: KAGVTQTPRYLIKTRGQQVTLSCSPISGHRSVSWYQQTPGQGLQFLFEYFSETQRNKGNFPGRFSGRQFSNSRSEMNVSTLELGDSALYLCASSRTSGDQETQYFGPGTRLLVL.

A remark on this clonotype: This may be a read error, as it is one base from a much larger clone. V usage is TRBV11-2 and J usage is TRBJ2-5; 10 bases match TRBD1. CDR3 size: 18 residues. V shed 5 bases and J 11 bases; nucleotides not matched to a gene: 23. Germline V gives CDR1 SGHAT, CDR2 FQNNGV. The CDR3 sequence is CASSRSRGQGYFTREQYF. The DNA of the CDR3 is TGTGCCAGCAGCCGATCACGGGGACAGGGGTACTTTACTAGAGAGCAGTACTTC.

The chain is built from TRBV20-1 and TRBJ2-1; TRBD2 aligns across 10 bases. In germline, CDR1 is DFQATT, CDR2 SNEGSKA (reference sequence). There are 17 residues in the CDR3. The J segment lost 8 bases and the V segment lost 4 bases, leaving 17 bases of the junction unmatched. CDR3: CSANLPSGSGFRDEQFF. The CDR3 DNA is TGCAGTGCTAACCTGCCTAGCGGGAGTGGCTTTCGGGATGAGCAGTTCTTC.